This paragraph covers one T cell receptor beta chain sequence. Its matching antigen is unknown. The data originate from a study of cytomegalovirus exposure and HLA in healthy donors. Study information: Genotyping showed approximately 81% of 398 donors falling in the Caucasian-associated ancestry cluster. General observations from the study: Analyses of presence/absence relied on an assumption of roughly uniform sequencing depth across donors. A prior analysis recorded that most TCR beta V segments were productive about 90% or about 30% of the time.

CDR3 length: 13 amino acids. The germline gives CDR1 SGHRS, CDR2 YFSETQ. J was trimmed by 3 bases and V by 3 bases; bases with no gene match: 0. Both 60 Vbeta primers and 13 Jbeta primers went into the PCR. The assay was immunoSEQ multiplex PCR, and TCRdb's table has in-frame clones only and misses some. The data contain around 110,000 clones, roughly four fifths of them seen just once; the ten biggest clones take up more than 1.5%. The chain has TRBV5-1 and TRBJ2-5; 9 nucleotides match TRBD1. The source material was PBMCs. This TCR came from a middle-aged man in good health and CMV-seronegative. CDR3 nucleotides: TGCGCCAGCAGCTGGACAGGGGAAGAGACCCAGTACTTC. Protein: CASSWTGEETQYF.